This T cell receptor (beta chain) originates from a study of OX40 agonist ivuxolimab in advanced cancers. With respect to the entire study: The costimulatory receptor OX40 (CD134) was targeted by ivuxolimab, a fully human IgG2 agonistic monoclonal antibody. Intravenous ivuxolimab was administered to patients every 2 weeks at six dose levels: 0.01, 0.1, 0.3, 1.5, 3 and 10 mg/kg. The dose-escalation cohort was 82.7% male with a mean age of about 58 years, ranging from about 20 to 85. Peripheral TCRbeta sequencing aimed to test whether ivuxolimab altered TCR sequence diversity and caused clonal T-cell expansion. Patients were allowed to have had prior anti-PD-1, anti-PD-L1 or anti-CTLA-4 therapy, and less than 45% of the dose-escalation patients had previously received checkpoint inhibitors. The paper covers the monotherapy dose-escalation part of the phase I ivuxolimab trial, which included N of about 51 patients. Three dose-escalation patients achieved partial responses, one with hepatocellular carcinoma and two with cutaneous melanoma. Of the approximately 50 patients in dose escalation, about 20 had hepatocellular carcinoma, about 15 had melanoma, 9 had renal cell carcinoma and 9 had head and neck cancer.

Genomic DNA was isolated from the sorted cells so that the TCRbeta CDR3 region could be sequenced. TCRbeta CDR3 regions were sequenced using the immunoSEQ Assay. What TCRdb holds here is the immuneACCESS table cut down to in-frame rearrangements. Part of the clones is not present; checked against another copy, under half of the missing clones reflect an unresolved V gene, and the others are unexplained. The sample table shows tens of thousands of clones, and more than 80% are seen once. Around 6.5% of the sample goes to the ten largest clones. Here is what the overall study found, with its caveats: The antigen specificity of the peripheral T cells that underwent clonal expansion was not determined. Clonal expansion of both CD4+ and CD8+ blood T cells was observed from baseline to week 6 at doses 0.1 to 3.0 mg/kg. After ivuxolimab, more expanded clones were found on average in CD8+ T cells than in CD4+ T cells. In the 0.1-3.0 mg/kg groups, partial responders had among the lowest normalized peripheral clonal expansion, particularly in CD8+ T cells. Low levels of normalized T-cell clonal expansion were also seen in some nonresponding patients.

Germline trimming: 4 bases from V, 3 bases from J; junction bases outside gene matches: 10. Inclusive of the bounding cysteine and phenylalanine, the CDR3 is 16 residues long. The only DNA kept is the CDR3, 48 bases in frame from the first base. In the germline V gene, CDR1 corresponds to SGHAT and CDR2 to FQNNGV. As to this clone: It lacks a known antigen. No much larger clonotype is one base removed from it; base qualities were not supplied.

The trial excluded patients who had a history of autoimmune disease or who were on systemic immunosuppression. Peripheral blood for TCR sequencing was drawn from every dose cohort at baseline, at cycle 4 day 1 and at cycle 7 day 1. The samples were drawn from a first-in-human, open-label, multicenter phase I dose-escalation trial of ivuxolimab. Adults with locally advanced or metastatic head and neck squamous cell, hepatocellular, melanoma or renal cell carcinoma were enrolled in the trial. Before TCR sequencing, CD4+ T cells and CD8+ T cells from peripheral blood were sorted into separate populations.

This TCR derives from an adult with an advanced solid tumor such as melanoma, head and neck, liver or kidney cancer. Sequences were derived from CD4+ or CD8+ T cells sorted from blood, sampled in a trial of the OX40 agonist ivuxolimab. The sequence links TRBV11-2 to TRBJ2-7, with 9 middle bases fitting TRBD2. The bases read TGTGCCAGCAGCTGGGACCCGCGGGGGGGGCACTACGAGCAGTACTTC. Its protein is CASSWDPRGGHYEQYF.